The rows below give T cell receptor beta chains drawn from one sample of a study of T cell repertoires in cytomegalovirus infection. TCRdb reprocessed the reads with MiXCR, giving one entry per CDR3 protein. The sample carries fewer than 550,000 distinct CDR3 sequences, approximately 32% recorded once. The sequenced sample was PBMCs. Every receptor here comes from a human donor in good health (CMV status not recorded). Some clones in this sample may be carry-over from other donors' samples. Both conserved end residues are part of each CDR3. D genes are given only for firm matches. A clone size is listed for some rows: how often the clone was seen (once, few, many), or a class if it is expanded.

>.|.|TRBJ2-3|TRBV7-6
TGTGCCAGCAGCCTGACAGGACTTCGAGATACGCAGTATTTT
CASSLTGLRDTQYF
>.|many|TRBJ2-6|TRBV6-1
TGTGCCAGCAGTGAACAGCTAATCTCTGGGGCCAACGTCCTGACTTTC
CASSEQLISGANVLTF
>.|once|TRBJ2-1|TRBV6-5
TGTGACAGCAGTTACTTGCGCGGGGAGTACAATGAGCAGTTCTTC
CDSSYLRGEYNEQFF
>TRBD2|.|TRBJ2-3|TRBV6-5
TGTGCCAGCAGAATAGCGGGGGGGCGAGCAGATACGCAGTATTTT
CASRIAGGRADTQYF
>TRBD1|few|TRBJ1-6|TRBV4-2
TGTGCCAGCAGCCCGCTCGCGGGGACAGGGGATAGGTCACCCCTCCACTTT
CASSPLAGTGDRSPLHF
>.|many|TRBJ1-1|TRBV28
TGTGCCAGCAGTTTGAAGAAGGGGTGGGTCCCCGGGGACACTGAAGCTTTCTTT
CASSLKKGWVPGDTEAFF
>.|.|TRBJ2-5|TRBV4-3
TGCGCCAGCAGCCGAGAAAGGGCGGAGACCCAGTACTTC
CASSRERAETQYF
>.|.|TRBJ2-1|TRBV19
TGTGCCAGTAGTATAGCTACAGGAGCCAGCCCCTACAATGAGCAGTTCTTC
CASSIATGASPYNEQFF
>.|.|TRBJ2-1|TRBV9
TGTGCCAGCAGCGTAGAGGGGATTCGTAGTGAGCAGTTCTTC
CASSVEGIRSEQFF
>.|.|TRBJ1-2|TRBV12-3/TRBV12-4
TGTGCCAGCACCGACCGGGGGGAAAACTATGGCTACACCTTC
CASTDRGENYGYTF